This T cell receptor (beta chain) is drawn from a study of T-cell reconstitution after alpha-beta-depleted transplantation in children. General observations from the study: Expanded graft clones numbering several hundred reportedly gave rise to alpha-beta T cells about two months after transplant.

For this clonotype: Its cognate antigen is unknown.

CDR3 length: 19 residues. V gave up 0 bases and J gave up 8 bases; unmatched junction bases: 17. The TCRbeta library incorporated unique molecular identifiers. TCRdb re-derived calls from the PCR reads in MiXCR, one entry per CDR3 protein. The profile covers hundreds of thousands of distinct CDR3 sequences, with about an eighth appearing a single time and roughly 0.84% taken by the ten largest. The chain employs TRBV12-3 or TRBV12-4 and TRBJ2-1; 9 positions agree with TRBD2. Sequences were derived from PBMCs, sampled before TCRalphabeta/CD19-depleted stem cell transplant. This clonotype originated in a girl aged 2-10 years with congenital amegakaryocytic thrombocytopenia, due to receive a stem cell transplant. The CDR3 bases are TGTGCCAGCAGTTTAGCGCCCCTAGCGGGATCACCCGAGGGCTATGAGCAGTTCTTC. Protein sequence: CASSLAPLAGSPEGYEQFF.